Shown below are 22 T cell receptor beta chains from a single sample sequenced in a study of blood T cell repertoires in COVID-19. Clones were sequenced by immunoSEQ multiplex PCR, and TCRdb holds only the in-frame ones, with some missing. The data show around 300,000 clones, roughly 85% seen once. Sequenced input: peripheral blood. These receptors all come from a woman aged 70 to 79 with acute or convalescent COVID-19.

The V gene is TRBV13, the J gene TRBJ2-5; D is unresolved. V was trimmed by 3 bases and J by 6 bases, leaving 8 bases between them. This CDR3 is 12 amino acids long. CDR1 is PRHDT and CDR2 is FYEKMQ in the germline V gene (reference sequence). DNA for the CDR3: TGTGCCAGCAGCTTGAACAGACAGACCCAGTACTTC. Translating gives CASSLNRQTQYF. Filled out from reference TRBV13 and TRBJ2-5, the complete variable domain reads AAGVIQSPRHLIKEKRETATLKCYPIPRHDTVYWYQQGPGQDPQFLISFYEKMQSDKGSIPDRFSAQQFSDYHSELNMSSLELGDSALYFCASSLNRQTQYFGPGTRLLVL.

The chain uses TRBV6-6 and TRBJ1-2; 8 bases map to TRBD1. The CDR3 has 14 amino acids. CDR1 and CDR2 from the germline V gene are MNHNY and SVGAGI (reference sequence). Trimming removed 2 bases from V and 8 bases from J; junction bases left unmatched: 7. This CDR3 is CASSYELTGEGYTF. In DNA form, the CDR3 reads TGTGCCAGCAGTTACGAATTGACAGGGGAAGGCTACACCTTC.

This sequence joins TRBV6-5 and TRBJ1-2; tentatively, D is TRBD1 (6 bases). This CDR3 is built from 13 residues. With 3 bases removed from V and 8 bases from J, the gap between germline ends came to 13 bases. Germline CDR1 reads MNHEY; CDR2 reads SVGAGI. CDR3 region: CASSYTGGGGYTF. The CDR3 region has the DNA TGTGCCAGCAGTTATACGGGGGGCGGAGGCTACACCTTC.

The chain recombines TRBV4-2 with TRBJ2-2; tentative D call: TRBD1 (6 bases). This CDR3 is 15 amino acids long. Trimming cost V 0 bases and J 8 bases, with 13 bases left between them. Germline CDR1 and CDR2: LGHNA and YNFKEQ. CDR3 region: CASSQDQGWGGELFF. CDR3 DNA: TGTGCCAGCAGCCAAGATCAGGGGTGGGGAGGGGAGCTGTTTTTT.

V is TRBV29-1 and J is TRBJ2-1, with D possibly matching TRBD1 (5 bases). CDR1 is SQVTM, CDR2 ANQGSEA, per germline. V was clipped by 7 bases and J by 6 bases, with 13 bases between them. The CDR3 is made up of 12 amino acids. The CDR3 loop reads CSAVGQGNEQFF. CDR3 bases: TGCAGCGCTGTAGGCCAGGGCAATGAGCAGTTCTTC.

The chain carries TRBV12-3 or TRBV12-4 and TRBJ1-2; unclear D gene. The CDR3 has 12 residues. Trimming removed 0 bases from V and 10 bases from J, with 9 bases in between. CDR3 loop: CASSLARGIYTF. CDR3 DNA sequence: TGTGCCAGCAGTTTAGCTAGAGGGATCTACACCTTC.

This sequence joins TRBV12-5 and TRBJ2-5; weak D call: TRBD2 (6 bases). The CDR3 contains 14 residues. V lost 6 bases, J lost 5 bases, and 16 bases lay in between. Germline lookup yields CDR1 LGHNT and CDR2 FRNRAP. CDR3 region: CASGPGGIRETQYF. For the CDR3, the DNA is TGTGCTAGTGGCCCCGGGGGAATTAGGGAGACCCAGTACTTC. Full variable domain (remainder filled in from reference TRBV12-5 and TRBJ2-5): DARVTQTPRHKVTEMGQEVTMRCQPILGHNTVFWYRQTMMQGLELLAYFRNRAPLDDSGMPKDRFSAEMPDATLATLKIQPSEPRDSAVYFCASGPGGIRETQYFGPGTRLLVL.

The rearrangement links TRBV30 to TRBJ1-1; a possible D gene is TRBD1 (6 bases). Trimming removed 2 bases from V and 3 bases from J, with 13 bases in between. Germline CDR1 is GTSNPN and CDR2 is SVGIG (reference sequence). This CDR3 is built from 14 residues. CDR3 DNA sequence: TGTGCCTGGAGTAGGGGGGGGAGAGACACTGAAGCTTTCTTT. It codes for CAWSRGGRDTEAFF.

CDR3 protein: CASSLAGGAKGEQFF. The CDR3 DNA follows: TGTGCCAGCAGCTTAGCCGGGGGGGCGAAAGGAGAGCAGTTCTTC. The chain joins TRBV7-8 to TRBJ2-1, with 8 bases fitting TRBD2. The CDR3 has 15 residues. Germline-derived CDR1 and CDR2 are SGHVS and FQNEAQ. V lost 0 bases to trimming and J lost 10 bases; unmatched junction nucleotides: 8.

This clone occurred a few times. The chain has TRBV15 and TRBJ1-2; D possibly corresponds to TRBD1 (5 bases). Germline V CDR1 and CDR2: LNHNV, YYDKDF (reference sequence). This CDR3 spans 15 amino acids. Trimming shortened V by 0 bases and J by 8 bases, and 16 bases separated the two germline ends. The CDR3 nucleotides read TGTGCCACCAGCAGAGATGGGCTACCCGGGGGGGGCTACACCTTC. Translating gives CATSRDGLPGGGYTF.

The chain combines TRBV9 with TRBJ2-1, with a weak D call TRBD2 (7 bases). Germline assignment: CDR1 SGDLS and CDR2 YYNGEE. Trimming removed 0 bases at V and 6 bases at J, with 16 bases between. CDR3 size: 16 residues. The CDR3 region is CASSVEGGGLVNEQFF. The CDR3 nucleotides are TGTGCCAGCAGCGTAGAAGGGGGGGGCCTGGTCAATGAGCAGTTCTTC.

The genes are TRBV11-2 and TRBJ2-7; TRBD2 matches at 7 bases. Germline CDR1 is SGHAT and CDR2 is FQNNGV. Trimming took 2 bases from V and 1 from J; bases not matched to a gene: 5. The CDR3 spans 15 residues. Here the CDR3 DNA reads TGTGCCAGCAGCTTATACGGGGGGTCGTCCTACGAGCAGTACTTC. Protein product: CASSLYGGSSYEQYF. The full variable domain, its missing parts supplied by reference TRBV11-2 and TRBJ2-7, is EAGVAQSPRYKIIEKRQSVAFWCNPISGHATLYWYQQILGQGPKLLIQFQNNGVVDDSQLPKDRFSAERLKGVDSTLKIQPAKLEDSAVYLCASSLYGGSSYEQYFGPGTRLTVT.

The gene calls are TRBV7-9 and TRBJ1-3; the match to TRBD1 covers 7 bases. This CDR3 region has 15 residues. Germline V gives CDR1 SEHNR, CDR2 FQNEAQ (reference sequence). Unmatched junction bases numbered 8, after V lost 5 bases and J lost 4 bases. The CDR3 DNA is TGTGCCAGCAGCGTTGCCAGGGGGTCGGGAAACACCATATATTTT. Amino acid sequence: CASSVARGSGNTIYF.

This chain links TRBV23-1 with TRBJ1-2; D is perhaps TRBD1 (5 bases). TRBV23-1 falls under the ORF class, with uncertain function. The CDR3 is made up of 23 amino acids. V gave up 1 base and J gave up 6 bases, with 39 bases separating them. The DNA of the CDR3 is TGCGCCAGCAGTCAATTACCCCGTCCCCCACCGGGACCGGGGGAGCCGATGAAGGATGGCTACACCTTC. It encodes CASSQLPRPPPGPGEPMKDGYTF.

The chain recombines TRBV3-1 (or the pseudogene TRBV3-2) with TRBJ2-5; 10 nucleotides align to TRBD2. This CDR3 has 15 residues. Germline V CDR1 and CDR2: LGHDT, YNNKEL (reference sequence). Unmatched junction bases numbered 6, after V lost 6 bases and J lost 2 bases. This CDR3 reads CASSRLAGDQETQYF. CDR3 in DNA: TGTGCCAGCAGTAGACTAGCGGGCGATCAAGAGACCCAGTACTTC.

This clone has only a few counts. The gene calls are TRBV15 and TRBJ2-3; 8 bases are shared with TRBD2. Trimming removed 8 bases from V and 6 bases from J; junction bases left unmatched: 13. The CDR3 has 15 amino acids. CDR1 and CDR2 from the germline V gene are LNHNV and YYDKDF (reference sequence). This chain's CDR3 is CATSLDGGAEDTQYF. In nucleotides, the CDR3 is TGTGCCACCTCCCTGGACGGGGGGGCAGAGGATACGCAGTATTTT.

V usage is TRBV24-1 and J usage is TRBJ2-2; perhaps TRBD2 as D (5 bases). The CDR3 runs 14 residues. The germline V gene encodes CDR1 KGHDR and CDR2 SFDVKD. Trimming pared 3 bases from V and 1 base from J, leaving 5 bases between. CDR3 nucleotides: TGTGCCACCAGTGATGCGGGGAACACCGGGGAGCTGTTTTTT. This gives the protein CATSDAGNTGELFF.

The rearrangement links TRBV10-3 to TRBJ2-1; 8 nucleotides line up with TRBD1. The CDR3 runs 13 residues. V was clipped by 2 bases and J by 10 bases; unmatched bases: 4. The germline CDR1 and CDR2 sequences are ENHRY and SYGVKD. The CDR3 sequence: CAISEAGGGEQFF. In nucleotides, the CDR3 is TGTGCCATCAGTGAGGCAGGGGGCGGAGAGCAGTTCTTC.

This chain connects TRBV10-3 to TRBJ2-7; TRBD2 agrees at 8 bases. J lost 3 bases, V lost 4 bases, and 11 bases had no gene match. The CDR3 totals 16 residues. CDR1 is ENHRY and CDR2 is SYGVKD in the germline V gene. This CDR3 reads CAISGSSGGLLYEQYF. Here the CDR3 DNA reads TGTGCCATCAGTGGTTCCTCGGGGGGGCTCCTCTACGAGCAGTACTTC.

V and J are TRBV2 and TRBJ2-7, with 10 positions matching TRBD1. V shed 4 bases, J shed 9 bases, and the junction held 3 bases outside the gene matches. Germline CDR1 SNHLY, CDR2 FYNNEI. This CDR3 is 12 amino acids long. The CDR3 nucleotides are TGTGCCAGCAGTGGGGACAGGGGTTGGCAGTACTTC. Its protein product is CASSGDRGWQYF.

The genes are TRBV5-6 and TRBJ1-1, with 8 nucleotides matching TRBD1. In germline, CDR1 is SGHDT, CDR2 YYEEEE. The junction had 6 bases not matched to a gene; V was cut back by 3 bases and J by 5 bases. The CDR3 spans 14 residues. Written as DNA, the CDR3 is TGTGCCAGCAGCTACGGACAGGGAAGGACTGAAGCTTTCTTT. This sequence encodes CASSYGQGRTEAFF.

This clone was found once. This rearrangement joins TRBV19 to TRBJ1-4, with 7 nucleotides matching TRBD1. The CDR3 spans 19 residues. Germline assignment: CDR1 LNHDA and CDR2 SQIVND (reference sequence). V gave up 5 bases and J gave up 4 bases; unmatched junction bases: 19. CDR3 nucleotides: TGTGCCAGTAGTCCTATCTGGGGCTCCCTGACAGGGAATAATGAAAAACTGTTTTTT. Its translation: CASSPIWGSLTGNNEKLFF.